The 28 T cell receptor beta chains in this list originate from one sample, sequenced in a study of blood T cells in healthy people across ages. Sample-barcoded 5' priming and a J-beta primer mix drove a second PCR of roughly 7 to 11 cycles. Using its own MiXCR run on the 5' RACE reads, TCRdb lists one record per CDR3 protein. The data contain about 840,000 distinct CDR3 sequences, about 29% of them singletons. The same data also went into a second study, on T cells of mothers and their children.

The source material was blood. The receptors here all came from a woman aged 40-49 years in good health.

This clonotype was counted many times. The V gene is TRBV28, the J gene TRBJ1-1; maybe TRBD1 (6 bases). Germline V CDR1 and CDR2: MDHEN, SYDVKM. V dropped 5 bases and J dropped 6 bases, with 16 bases sitting between them. The CDR3 contains 14 residues. CDR3 in DNA: TGTGCCAGCAGTCCGGGACACGGGTGGGCTGAAGCTTTCTTT. It is translated as CASSPGHGWAEAFF. The entire variable domain, with the rest obtained from reference TRBV28 and TRBJ1-1, is as follows: DVKVTQSSRYLVKRTGEKVFLECVQDMDHENMFWYRQDPGLGLRLIYFSYDVKMKEKGDIPEGYSVSREKKERFSLILESASTNQTSMYLCASSPGHGWAEAFFGQGTRLTVV.

The table lists this clonotype with many counts. The V call is TRBV30, the J call TRBJ1-2, with TRBD1 matching over 9 bases. CDR1 is GTSNPN and CDR2 is SVGIG in the germline V gene (reference sequence). CDR3 length: 14 amino acids. With 5 bases clipped from V and 4 bases from J, the junction kept 8 bases outside the gene matches. CDR3 loop: CAWARQGDVYGYTF. For the CDR3, the DNA is TGTGCCTGGGCTAGACAGGGGGACGTCTATGGCTACACCTTC.

The chain couples TRBV29-1 to TRBJ1-1; D ambiguous. This CDR3 comprises 12 residues. Between the trimmed V and J ends, which lost 8 bases and 1 base, there was a span of 11 bases. Germline lookup yields CDR1 SQVTM and CDR2 ANQGSEA. CDR3 residues: CSSLLENTEAFF. CDR3 coding DNA: TGCAGCTCCCTTCTGGAGAACACTGAAGCTTTCTTT.

As regards this clonotype: A much more abundant neighbour one base away suggests this may be a read error. This sequence joins TRBV9 and TRBJ2-7, with 7 bases matching TRBD1. This CDR3 comprises 15 residues. The V segment lost 3 bases and the J segment 0 bases; nucleotides outside the gene matches: 6. Germline assignment: CDR1 SGDLS and CDR2 YYNGEE. CDR3: CASSGGQDSSYEQYF. The CDR3 coding sequence is TGTGCCAGCAGCGGTGGACAGGATTCCTCCTACGAGCAGTACTTC.

V and J are TRBV19 and TRBJ1-1; 9 positions match TRBD1. Germline CDR1 is LNHDA and CDR2 is SQIVND (reference sequence). The CDR3 contains 15 residues. V was clipped by 5 bases and J by 1 base; unmatched bases: 5. CDR3 loop: CASSPGQGRNTEAFF. The DNA of the CDR3 is TGTGCCAGTAGTCCGGGACAGGGAAGGAACACTGAAGCTTTCTTT.

This clonotype appeared a few times. V and J are TRBV6-5 and TRBJ1-2, with 8 bases identical to TRBD1. V lost 7 bases, J lost 5 bases, and 6 bases stayed unmatched. The length of the CDR3 is 13 residues. Germline loops: CDR1 MNHEY, CDR2 SVGAGI. The CDR3 nucleotides read TGTGCCAGCAAAGGACAGGGTTATTATGGCTACACCTTC. Its translation: CASKGQGYYGYTF.

The chain is built from TRBV4-2 and TRBJ2-1, with no clear D. The CDR3 sequence is 13 residues long. Per germline, CDR1 LGHNA and CDR2 YNFKEQ. V lost 2 bases and J lost 10, with 12 bases in between. The CDR3 spells CASSQSRLYEQFF. The CDR3 bases are TGTGCCAGCAGCCAATCTCGCCTCTACGAGCAGTTCTTC.

V is TRBV27 and J is TRBJ1-6; D not certain. CDR1 is MNHEY and CDR2 is SMNVEV in the germline V gene (reference sequence). The CDR3 has 15 residues. The V and J ends lost 5 bases and 2 bases respectively, with 10 bases between them. The CDR3 region has the DNA TGTGCCAGCAGTCCCGGAGGGCCCTATAATTCACCCCTCCACTTT. Its translation: CASSPGGPYNSPLHF.

This clonotype has only a few counts. The CDR3 region is CASSLSGAGRDEAFF. DNA of the CDR3: TGTGCCAGCAGTTTGTCGGGGGCGGGGAGGGATGAAGCTTTCTTT. The genes are TRBV28 and TRBJ1-1; TRBD1 might be the D (6 bases). CDR3 length: 15 amino acids. Trimming removed 3 bases at V and 7 bases at J, with 18 bases between. Germline CDR1 is MDHEN and CDR2 is SYDVKM.

The gene calls are TRBV29-1 and TRBJ1-1; no clear D gene. The germline V gene has CDR1 SQVTM and CDR2 ANQGSEA. The V gene lost 6 bases and the J gene lost 6 bases, with 8 bases spanning the gap. The CDR3 is made up of 10 amino acids. In DNA, the CDR3 is TGCAGCGTGGAGTGGCCTGAAGCTTTCTTT. This translates into CSVEWPEAFF.

The V call is TRBV5-1, the J call TRBJ2-1, with D hard to call. Between the trimmed V and J ends, which lost 0 bases and 15 bases, there was a span of 16 bases. Germline V gene sequence: CDR1 SGHRS, CDR2 YFSETQ. The CDR3 is 13 amino acids. The DNA of the CDR3 is TGCGCCAGCAGCTTGGATGGTAGTGGGTTCAGGTTCTTC. Translating gives CASSLDGSGFRFF.

The CDR3 sequence: CASSQQISGYTF. In DNA, the CDR3 is TGCGCCAGCAGCCAACAGATAAGTGGCTACACCTTC. This chain connects TRBV4-3 to TRBJ1-2; D is unclear. Germline V gives CDR1 LGHNA, CDR2 YSLEER. CDR3 length: 12 residues. V was trimmed by 2 bases and J by 7 bases, leaving 8 bases between them.

This chain uses TRBV4-2 with TRBJ2-5; D gene ambiguous. The ends were cut back, 1 base at V and 5 bases at J, with 11 bases in the middle. Germline assignment: CDR1 LGHNA and CDR2 YNFKEQ. The CDR3 totals 14 residues. CDR3 nucleotide sequence: TGTGCCAGCAGCCAAGTTGCGAAAGCGGAGACCCAGTACTTC. It specifies CASSQVAKAETQYF.

The chain recombines TRBV28 with TRBJ1-4, with 7 nucleotides matching TRBD1. V was pared by 4 bases and J by 8 bases, with 7 bases of the junction left unmatched. The CDR3 has 14 residues. Germline V gene sequence: CDR1 MDHEN, CDR2 SYDVKM. CDR3 sequence (DNA): TGTGCCAGCAGTTCGCTGCAGGGGGGCGAAAAACTGTTTTTT. Translating gives CASSSLQGGEKLFF.

V and J are TRBV3-1 and TRBJ2-1; weak D call: TRBD2 (6 bases). Between the trimmed V and J ends, which lost 0 bases and 8 bases, there was a span of 11 bases. The CDR3 spans 14 residues. CDR1 is LGHDT and CDR2 is YNNKEL in the germline V gene (reference sequence). The CDR3 sequence is CASSQDPGGDEQFF. DNA of the CDR3: TGTGCCAGCAGCCAAGATCCAGGAGGGGATGAGCAGTTCTTC.

This clonotype was seen a few times. The chain combines TRBV29-1 with TRBJ1-2; D is unresolved. CDR3 length: 12 amino acids. V lost 2 bases and J lost 4, with 8 bases in between. Germline V lookup: CDR1 SQVTM, CDR2 ANQGSEA. CDR3 region: CSVETALYGYTF. CDR3 coding DNA: TGCAGCGTTGAAACAGCGCTCTATGGCTACACCTTC. Looking up the rest from reference TRBV29-1 and TRBJ1-2 gives the full variable domain: SAVISQKPSRDICQRGTSLTIQCQVDSQVTMMFWYRQQPGQSLTLIATANQGSEATYESGFVIDKFPISRPNLTFSTLTVSNMSPEDSSIYLCSVETALYGYTFGSGTRLTVV.

The table lists this clonotype with a few counts. The chain joins TRBV7-2 to TRBJ2-3, with 7 bases fitting TRBD2. Germline CDR1 reads SGHTA; CDR2 reads FQGNSA. The CDR3 totals 16 residues. V dropped 0 bases and J dropped 4; count of bases not matched to a gene: 7. The CDR3 DNA reads TGTGCCAGCAGCTTAGCGCTAGGACTAGGGGCAGATACGCAGTATTTT. Translating gives CASSLALGLGADTQYF.

J is TRBJ2-1 and V is TRBV6-2 or TRBV6-3; D not certain. Germline V gene data show CDR1 as MNHEY and CDR2 as SVGEGT. Trimming shortened V by 2 bases and J by 7 bases, and 9 bases separated the two germline ends. The CDR3 extends over 13 amino acids. CDR3 sequence (DNA): TGTGCCAGCAGTTACATACATGGGAATGAGCAGTTCTTC. The encoded protein is CASSYIHGNEQFF.

The sample holds a few counts of this clonotype. The chain recombines TRBV11-2 with TRBJ2-1; D possibly corresponds to TRBD1 (6 bases). The CDR3 is 14 residues long. The germline gives CDR1 SGHAT, CDR2 FQNNGV. The germline V and J ends were trimmed by 8 bases and 2 bases, with 13 bases remaining between them. CDR3 sequence: CASGSDRAYNEQFF. DNA for the CDR3: TGTGCCAGCGGCTCGGACAGAGCCTACAATGAGCAGTTCTTC.

The chain joins TRBV29-1 to TRBJ1-2; D ambiguous. This CDR3 has 11 residues. The germline CDR1 and CDR2 sequences are SQVTM and ANQGSEA. The V end lost 5 bases, the J end lost 7 bases, and 11 bases lay between the germline ends. CDR3 nucleotide sequence: TGCAGCGTTTTGGCGTTTAGTGGCTACACCTTC. It codes for CSVLAFSGYTF.

This chain uses TRBV7-2 with TRBJ1-6; 11 bases align to TRBD1. Looked up from germline, CDR1 is SGHTA and CDR2 is FQGNSA. This CDR3 spans 17 amino acids. Losses at the gene ends were 5 bases for V and 3 bases for J; bases not matched to a gene: 6. The CDR3: CASSRTGGPSYNSPLHF. For the CDR3, the DNA is TGTGCCAGCAGCCGGACAGGGGGCCCCAGCTATAATTCACCCCTCCACTTT.

The chain uses TRBV29-1 and TRBJ1-1; no firm D call. The CDR3 consists of 13 residues. Trimming removed 5 bases from V and 1 base from J, with 11 bases in between. Germline lookup yields CDR1 SQVTM and CDR2 ANQGSEA. CDR3 residues: CSVRGQENTEAFF. The CDR3 bases are TGCAGCGTTCGTGGGCAGGAGAACACTGAAGCTTTCTTT.

This rearrangement joins TRBV5-1 to TRBJ2-7; 7 nucleotides agree with TRBD1. With 1 base clipped from V and 1 base from J, the junction kept 8 bases outside the gene matches. The CDR3 covers 16 residues. Per germline, CDR1 SGHRS and CDR2 YFSETQ. Here the CDR3 DNA reads TGCGCCAGCAGCTTGACCTCCGGGACAGCTTCCTACGAGCAGTACTTC. It codes for CASSLTSGTASYEQYF.

The chain employs TRBV28 and TRBJ2-5; 8 nucleotides align to TRBD1. The CDR3 loop spans 19 amino acids. The junction had 20 bases not matched to a gene; V was cut back by 6 bases and J by 2 bases. The germline CDR1 and CDR2 sequences are MDHEN and SYDVKM. The CDR3 region is CASSYRGSVDRGLQETQYF. The DNA of the CDR3 is TGTGCCAGCAGCTATAGGGGGAGTGTTGACAGGGGACTTCAAGAGACCCAGTACTTC.

This clonotype was counted at least ten times. The chain links TRBV6-6 to TRBJ2-6; tentative D call: TRBD2 (6 bases). The CDR3 extends over 16 amino acids. The germline gives CDR1 MNHNY, CDR2 SVGAGI (reference sequence). V lost 0 bases to trimming and J lost 2 bases, with 8 bases between them. The CDR3 bases are TGTGCCAGCAGTTACTCGAGGAGGGCTGGGGCCAACGTCCTGACTTTC. Residues: CASSYSRRAGANVLTF.

This chain joins TRBV6-6 and TRBJ1-5; D gene ambiguous. Germline assignment: CDR1 MNHNY and CDR2 SVGAGI (reference sequence). The CDR3 covers 14 residues. V lost 5 bases, J lost 6 bases, and 14 bases lay in between. The CDR3 region is CASSQRAEGQPQHF. The CDR3 DNA sequence: TGTGCCAGCAGTCAGAGGGCGGAGGGTCAGCCCCAGCATTTT.

The rearrangement links TRBV4-2 to TRBJ2-1; a weak D match, TRBD1 (6 bases). There are 14 residues in the CDR3. The germline V gene encodes CDR1 LGHNA and CDR2 YNFKEQ. Trimming cost V 3 bases and J 5 bases, with 11 bases left between them. The DNA for the CDR3 is TGTGCCAGCAGCCATCGGGCAGGGGACAATGAGCAGTTCTTC. As protein: CASSHRAGDNEQFF.

This chain connects TRBV20-1 to TRBJ2-3, with D possibly being TRBD1 or TRBD2 (5 bases each). CDR3 length: 13 amino acids. CDR1 DFQATT and CDR2 SNEGSKA come from the germline V gene (reference sequence). The CDR3 region is CSSGPYSTDTQYF. The CDR3, as DNA: TGCAGCTCGGGACCCTATAGCACAGATACGCAGTATTTT.